A single sample gave rise to the 11 T cell receptor beta chains below, sequenced in a study of blood T cell repertoires in COVID-19. The method was immunoSEQ multiplex PCR; TCRdb's version includes in-frame clones alone and lacks a portion of them. The sample shows approximately 350,000 clones, around 89% of them seen only once. Sequencing used PBMCs or T cells enriched from blood (not recorded which). The source is a man between 18 and 29 years old who had recovered from COVID-19.

Turning to this clone: Other DNA sequences in the sample encode the same CDR3. V and J are TRBV11-2 and TRBJ1-2; 7 bases fit TRBD1. This CDR3 comprises 13 residues. From germline, CDR1 is SGHAT and CDR2 FQNNGV. V shed 2 bases, J shed 5 bases, and the junction held 2 bases outside the gene matches. The CDR3, as DNA: TGTGCCAGCAGCTTACCAGGGGGGTATGGCTACACCTTC. Translating it yields CASSLPGGYGYTF.

The genes are TRBV11-2 and TRBJ2-2; the match to TRBD2 covers 10 bases. Germline values: CDR1 SGHAT, CDR2 FQNNGV. The CDR3 runs to 17 residues. The V segment lost 4 bases and the J segment 0 bases; nucleotides outside the gene matches: 5. The CDR3 bases are TGTGCCAGCAGCTCTCCGGGACTAGCGCCGAACACCGGGGAGCTGTTTTTT. It is translated as CASSSPGLAPNTGELFF.

V gene TRBV7-9 combines with J gene TRBJ1-5; a possible D gene is TRBD1 (6 bases). Germline-derived CDR1 and CDR2 are SEHNR and FQNEAQ (reference sequence). V was shortened by 5 bases and J by 6 bases, with 14 bases between the two germline ends. The CDR3 totals 14 residues. The CDR3 reads CASSPEGESQPQHF. The CDR3 DNA is TGTGCCAGCAGCCCCGAGGGGGAGAGTCAGCCCCAGCATTTT.

V usage is TRBV7-9 and J usage is TRBJ2-7, with D possibly matching TRBD2 (6 bases). Looked up from germline, CDR1 is SEHNR and CDR2 is FQNEAQ (reference sequence). The V gene lost 5 bases and the J gene lost 3 bases, with 14 bases spanning the gap. This CDR3 has 14 amino acids. The CDR3 reads CASSPRDLDYEQYF. CDR3 bases: TGTGCCAGCAGCCCCCGGGACTTAGACTACGAGCAGTACTTC.

V and J are TRBV23-1 and TRBJ2-1; 15 positions match TRBD2. TRBV23-1 is placed among ORFs of uncertain function. The junction had 0 bases not matched to a gene; V was cut back by 1 base and J by 5 bases. CDR3 length equals 16 residues. CDR3 residues: CASSQWTSGGDNEQFF. CDR3 nucleotide sequence: TGCGCCAGCAGTCAATGGACTAGCGGGGGGGACAATGAGCAGTTCTTC.

The CDR3 loop is CASSSSSQPQHF. DNA for the CDR3: TGTGCCAGCAGTTCCTCGTCTCAGCCCCAGCATTTT. The V and J genes are TRBV27 and TRBJ1-5, with unresolved D. Looked up from germline, CDR1 is MNHEY and CDR2 is SMNVEV (reference sequence). V lost 4 bases and J 6 bases, leaving 7 bases between the germline ends. The CDR3 loop spans 12 amino acids.

J is TRBJ2-1 and V is TRBV7-9; 16 nucleotides match TRBD2. Germline-derived CDR1 and CDR2 are SEHNR and FQNEAQ (reference sequence). This CDR3 has 17 amino acids. Losses at the gene ends were 5 bases for V and 5 bases for J; bases not matched to a gene: 6. As DNA, the CDR3 is TGTGCCAGCAGCGACGGGACTAGCGGGAGGGTAAACAATGAGCAGTTCTTC. Amino acid sequence: CASSDGTSGRVNNEQFF.

This chain joins TRBV9 and TRBJ1-5; TRBD1 matches at 8 bases. Germline CDR1 and CDR2: SGDLS and YYNGEE. This CDR3 region has 16 residues. Trimming cost V 4 bases and J 4 bases; bases outside gene matches: 10. The DNA of the CDR3 is TGTGCCAGCAGCCCTGGCCCCTGGACAGGGAATCAGCCCCAGCATTTT. It encodes CASSPGPWTGNQPQHF.

The chain couples TRBV24-1 to TRBJ1-2, with D tentatively TRBD1 (5 bases). The length of the CDR3 is 14 residues. In germline, CDR1 is KGHDR, CDR2 SFDVKD. Trimming removed 3 bases from V and 3 bases from J, with 10 bases in between. CDR3: CATSDPMTDYGYTF. DNA for the CDR3: TGTGCCACCAGTGATCCAATGACAGACTATGGCTACACCTTC.

The chain joins TRBV5-1 to TRBJ2-5; 8 bases are shared with TRBD2. CDR1 SGHRS and CDR2 YFSETQ come from the germline V gene. The ends lost 0 bases at V and 4 bases at J; junction bases unmatched: 8. CDR3 length equals 16 residues. CDR3 in amino acids: CASSLAPPGGAETQYF. The CDR3 bases are TGCGCCAGCAGCTTGGCCCCCCCGGGGGGGGCAGAGACCCAGTACTTC.

The chain links TRBV7-9 to TRBJ1-1; D remains ambiguous. The ends were cut back, 5 bases at V and 2 bases at J, with 9 bases in the middle. CDR3 length equals 13 residues. Germline V CDR1 and CDR2: SEHNR, FQNEAQ (reference sequence). The CDR3 loop reads CASSLQVNTEAFF. CDR3 coding DNA: TGTGCCAGCAGCCTTCAGGTAAACACTGAAGCTTTCTTT.